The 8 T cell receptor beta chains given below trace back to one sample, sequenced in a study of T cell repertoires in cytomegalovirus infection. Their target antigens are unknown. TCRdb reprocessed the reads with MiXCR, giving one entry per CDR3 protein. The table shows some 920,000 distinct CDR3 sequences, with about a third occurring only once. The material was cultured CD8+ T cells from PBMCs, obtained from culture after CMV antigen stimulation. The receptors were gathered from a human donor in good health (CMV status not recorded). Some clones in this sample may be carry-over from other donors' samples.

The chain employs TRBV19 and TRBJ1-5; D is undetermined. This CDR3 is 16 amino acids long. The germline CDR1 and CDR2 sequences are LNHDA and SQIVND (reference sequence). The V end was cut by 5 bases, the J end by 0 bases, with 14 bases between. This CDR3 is CASSFPTGYSNQPQHF. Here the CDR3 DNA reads TGTGCCAGTAGTTTCCCGACGGGGTATAGCAATCAGCCCCAGCATTTT.

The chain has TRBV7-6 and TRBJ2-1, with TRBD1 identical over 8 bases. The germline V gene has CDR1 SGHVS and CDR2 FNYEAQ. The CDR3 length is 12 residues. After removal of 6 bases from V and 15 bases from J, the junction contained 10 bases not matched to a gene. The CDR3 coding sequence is TGTGCCAGCAGTCCCGGACAGGGCGAGGGGTTCTTC. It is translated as CASSPGQGEGFF. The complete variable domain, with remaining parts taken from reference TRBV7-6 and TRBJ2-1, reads GAGVSQSPRYKVTKRGQDVALRCDPISGHVSLYWYRQALGQGPEFLTYFNYEAQQDKSGLPNDRFSAERPEGSISTLTIQRTEQRDSAMYRCASSPGQGEGFFGPGTRLTVL.

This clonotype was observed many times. CDR3 in amino acids: CASSNGPGSGNTIYF. The CDR3 nucleotides read TGTGCCAGCAGCAATGGACCGGGCTCTGGAAACACCATATATTTT. The rearrangement uses TRBV7-6 and TRBJ1-3; D not resolved. The ends were cut back, 5 bases at V and 0 bases at J, with 11 bases in the middle. CDR1 and CDR2 from the germline V gene are SGHVS and FNYEAQ. The length of the CDR3 is 15 residues.

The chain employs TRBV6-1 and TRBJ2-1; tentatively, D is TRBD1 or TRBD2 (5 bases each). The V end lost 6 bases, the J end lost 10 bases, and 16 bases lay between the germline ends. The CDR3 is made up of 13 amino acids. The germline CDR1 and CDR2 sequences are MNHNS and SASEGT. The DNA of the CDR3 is TGTGCCAGCAGCCGTCCCGGGACCTGGGAGCAGTTCTTC. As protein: CASSRPGTWEQFF.

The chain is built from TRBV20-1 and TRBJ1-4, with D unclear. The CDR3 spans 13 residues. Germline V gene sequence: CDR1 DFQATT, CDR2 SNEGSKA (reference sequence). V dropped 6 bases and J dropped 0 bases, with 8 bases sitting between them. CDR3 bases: TGCAGTGCCCACAGAGCAACTAATGAAAAACTGTTTTTT. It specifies CSAHRATNEKLFF.

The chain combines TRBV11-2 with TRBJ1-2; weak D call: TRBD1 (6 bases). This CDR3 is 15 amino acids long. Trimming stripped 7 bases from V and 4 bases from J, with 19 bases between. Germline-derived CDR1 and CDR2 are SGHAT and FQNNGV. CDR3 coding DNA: TGTGCCAGCACCTCGTTATATGGGACAACCTATGGCTACACCTTC. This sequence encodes CASTSLYGTTYGYTF.

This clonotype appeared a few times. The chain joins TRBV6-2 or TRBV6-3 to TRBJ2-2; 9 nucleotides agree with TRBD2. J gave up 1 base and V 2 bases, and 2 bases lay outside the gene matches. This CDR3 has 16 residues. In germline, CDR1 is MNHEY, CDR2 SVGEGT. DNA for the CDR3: TGTGCCAGCAGTTACGAACTAGCGGGGAACACCGGGGAGCTGTTTTTT. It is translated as CASSYELAGNTGELFF.

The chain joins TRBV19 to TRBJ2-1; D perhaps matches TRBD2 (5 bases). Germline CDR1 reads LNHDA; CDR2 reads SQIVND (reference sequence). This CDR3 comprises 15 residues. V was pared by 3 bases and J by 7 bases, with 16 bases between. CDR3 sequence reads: CASSISGYTGNEQFF. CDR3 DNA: TGTGCCAGTAGTATCTCTGGGTACACGGGGAATGAGCAGTTCTTC.